This T cell receptor beta chain is from a study of blood T cell repertoires in COVID-19. Sequenced by immunoSEQ multiplex PCR; TCRdb stores in-frame clones only, minus some. This table has roughly 140,000 clones, 86% appearing once. The germline gives CDR1 SNHLY, CDR2 FYNNEI. V gave up 2 bases and J gave up 6 bases, with 7 bases separating them. The CDR3 length is 12 residues. Material for sequencing was peripheral blood. This TCR was recovered from a man between 65 and 85 years old with acute or convalescent COVID-19. The rearrangement joins TRBV2 to TRBJ1-2; D is ambiguous. The CDR3 region is CASSELRDGYTF. The CDR3 bases are TGTGCCAGCAGTGAATTGCGGGATGGCTACACCTTC.